The rows below give T cell receptor beta chains drawn from one sample of a study of control samples from healthy donors and cancer patients. Libraries were prepared by immunoSEQ multiplex PCR; TCRdb keeps only in-frame clonotypes and omits some of them. Its listing shows 150,000 to 200,000 clones. The sequenced sample consisted of blood. These receptors originate from a woman between 25 and 40 years old in good health. Each CDR3 is given with its conserved first and last residue. Each record gives: J gene, CDR3 length, D gene, V gene, CDR3 DNA, CDR3 protein. The D gene is left open where the match is weak.

TRBJ2-2 | 13 | NA | TRBV18 | TGTGCCAGCTCACCTGTCGGGACAGGGGAGCTGTTTTTT | CASSPVGTGELFF
TRBJ1-6 | 18 | TRBD1 | TRBV5-1 | TGCGCCAGCAGCTTGGACAGGGGGCAGGTCGGTTTTAATTCACCCCTCCACTTT | CASSLDRGQVGFNSPLHF
TRBJ1-3 | 15 | NA | TRBV11-1 | TGTGCCAGCAGCTGGGAAATACACTCTGGAAACACCATATATTTT | CASSWEIHSGNTIYF
TRBJ1-1 | 14 | NA | TRBV30 | TGTGCCTGGACCCCGGGCCCCGAGAACACTGAAGCTTTCTTT | CAWTPGPENTEAFF
TRBJ1-1 | 13 | NA | TRBV7-9 | TGTGCCAGCAGCTTCCAGGGTTTCACTGAAGCTTTCTTT | CASSFQGFTEAFF
TRBJ1-1 | 15 | NA | TRBV6-2/TRBV6-3 | TGTGCCAGCAGTTACTCGAGGAGAGGGAACACTGAAGCTTTCTTT | CASSYSRRGNTEAFF
TRBJ2-3 | 14 | NA | TRBV18 | TGTGCCAGCTCACCCGGGGCTCCCACAGATACGCAGTATTTT | CASSPGAPTDTQYF
TRBJ1-1 | 15 | NA | TRBV7-2 | TGTGCCAGCAGCTTAGTGCTGGGTACGGCTACTGAAGCTTTCTTT | CASSLVLGTATEAFF
TRBJ2-7 | 13 | NA | TRBV2 | TGTGCCAGCAGTGTCCAAGCGGTGGGTGAGCAGTACTTC | CASSVQAVGEQYF
TRBJ1-5 | 14 | TRBD1 | TRBV2 | TGTGCCAGCAGTGGACGGACAGGGGCTCAGCCCCAGCATTTT | CASSGRTGAQPQHF
TRBJ1-2 | 15 | TRBD1 | TRBV11-2 | TGTGCCAGCAGCCTCCAGGGACAGGTGGACTATGGCTACACCTTC | CASSLQGQVDYGYTF
TRBJ2-2 | 14 | TRBD1 | TRBV7-3 | TGTGCCAGCAGCTCAGGACAGGGTATCGGGGAGCTGTTTTTT | CASSSGQGIGELFF
TRBJ2-3 | 21 | NA | TRBV15 | TGTGCCACCAGCAGAGACTCGAGTCCCTTCCGACAGTCCACTAGCACAGATACGCAGTATTTT | CATSRDSSPFRQSTSTDTQYF
TRBJ2-1 | 10 | NA | TRBV29-1 | TGCAGCGTTTTCCGGGTTGAGCAGTTCTTC | CSVFRVEQFF
TRBJ1-3 | 17 | NA | TRBV2 | TGTGCCAGCAGTGTCGAAGACAGCCGACTCTCTGGAAACACCATATATTTT | CASSVEDSRLSGNTIYF
TRBJ2-1 | 14 | TRBD1 | TRBV5-6 | TGTGCCAGCAGCCAAGACAGGGCAAGCAATGAGCAGTTCTTC | CASSQDRASNEQFF
TRBJ1-1 | 13 | NA | TRBV4-2 | TGTGCCAGCAGCCAATTGTTGGGCACTGAAGCTTTCTTT | CASSQLLGTEAFF
TRBJ1-2 | 13 | TRBD1 | TRBV7-8 | TGTGCCAGCAGCGGCGACAGGGCCTATGGCTACACCTTC | CASSGDRAYGYTF
TRBJ1-6 | 15 | TRBD1 | TRBV7-2 | TGTGCCAGCAGCTTAGCAGGGGGCACAAATTCACCCCTCCACTTT | CASSLAGGTNSPLHF
TRBJ2-3 | 11 | NA | TRBV28 | TGTGCCAGCCTTAGTGGAGATACGCAGTATTTT | CASLSGDTQYF
TRBJ2-7 | 15 | TRBD2 | TRBV28 | TGTGCCAGCAGTCCCGCGGGGGGGGCAGCAGGGGAGCAGTACTTC | CASSPAGGAAGEQYF
TRBJ1-1 | 16 | TRBD1 | TRBV5-1 | TGCGCCAGCGGTCCGGGACAGCAAAGTATGAACACTGAAGCTTTCTTT | CASGPGQQSMNTEAFF
TRBJ1-4 | 11 | NA | TRBV28 | TGTGCCAGCAGGACGAATGAAAAACTGTTTTTT | CASRTNEKLFF
TRBJ2-7 | 12 | NA | TRBV7-9 | TGTGCCACCGGCAGGGGGGATTACGAGCAGTACTTC | CATGRGDYEQYF
TRBJ2-2 | 14 | NA | TRBV2 | TGTGCCAGCAGAGGGGGGGCAAACACCGGGGAGCTGTTTTTT | CASRGGANTGELFF
TRBJ2-5 | 11 | NA | TRBV20-1 | TGCAGTGGGAATGTGAGGGAGACCCAGTACTTC | CSGNVRETQYF
TRBJ2-7 | 12 | NA | TRBV2 | TGTGCCAGCAGTGACGGATACTACGAGCAGTACTTC | CASSDGYYEQYF
TRBJ1-6 | 16 | NA | TRBV14 | TGTGCCAGCAGCCAGGGGGTGGTTTACGCGAACTCACCCCTCCACTTT | CASSQGVVYANSPLHF
TRBJ1-1 | 13 | TRBD1 | TRBV29-1 | TGCAGCGTTAAGACAGGGTTTGGCACTGAAGCTTTCTTT | CSVKTGFGTEAFF
TRBJ2-1 | 19 | NA | TRBV5-1 | TGCGCCAGCAGCCCAGCCGGGACAACCCTGGGCCCTAACTACAATGAGCAGTTCTTC | CASSPAGTTLGPNYNEQFF
TRBJ2-6 | 18 | NA | TRBV5-6 | TGTGCCAGCAGCTTGTACAGGGCCGTTGAGTCCGGGGCCAACGTCCTGACTTTC | CASSLYRAVESGANVLTF
TRBJ1-6 | 15 | NA | TRBV3-1/TRBV3-2 | TGTGCCAGCAGCGTGGACATGTCCTATAATTCACCCCTCCACTTT | CASSVDMSYNSPLHF
TRBJ2-3 | 15 | TRBD1 | TRBV4-2 | TGTGCCAGCAGCCGGGGTCAGGGGGTCGCAGATACGCAGTATTTT | CASSRGQGVADTQYF
TRBJ1-5 | 13 | NA | TRBV7-9 | TGTGCCAGCAGCGGCAACCGAGGGCAGCCCCAGCATTTT | CASSGNRGQPQHF
TRBJ2-7 | 17 | NA | TRBV4-3 | TGCGCCAGCAGCCAAGTACGGGGGACTTCTAGGGGCTACGAGCAGTACTTC | CASSQVRGTSRGYEQYF
TRBJ1-5 | 16 | TRBD1 | TRBV7-9 | TGTGCCAGCAGCTGGGGACAGGCAGATGGCAATCAGCCCCAGCATTTT | CASSWGQADGNQPQHF
TRBJ1-2 | 14 | NA | TRBV24-1 | TGTGCCACCTCTTCAGGGATTCTGAACTATGGCTACACCTTC | CATSSGILNYGYTF
TRBJ1-1 | 12 | NA | TRBV30 | TGTGCCTGGAGTGAAGGGAACACTGAAGCTTTCTTT | CAWSEGNTEAFF
TRBJ2-5 | 14 | NA | TRBV29-1 | TGCAGCGTTGATCCAGGCCCGGTACAAGAGACCCAGTACTTC | CSVDPGPVQETQYF
TRBJ1-3 | 12 | NA | TRBV11-2 | TGTGCCAGCAGCAGACAGGGAAACACCATATATTTT | CASSRQGNTIYF
TRBJ2-1 | 12 | NA | TRBV3-1/TRBV3-2 | TGTGCCAGCAGCCCTCCGTACGCGGAGCAGTTCTTC | CASSPPYAEQFF